Listed here are 22 T cell receptor beta chains from one sample, sequenced in a study of blood T cell repertoires in COVID-19. Assay: immunoSEQ multiplex PCR; the TCRdb copy retains only in-frame clones and omits some. The sample yields about 300,000 clones, roughly 88% seen once. The sample taken for sequencing was peripheral blood. The receptor set was obtained from a woman aged 30 to 39 who had recovered from COVID-19.

This clone was seen only a few times. V usage is TRBV7-3 and J usage is TRBJ2-7; D is possibly TRBD2 (5 bases). Trimming pared 3 bases from V and 2 bases from J, leaving 14 bases between. Germline loops: CDR1 SGHTA, CDR2 FQGTGA. The CDR3 has 15 residues. The CDR3 DNA sequence: TGTGCCAGCAGCTTGGCGGCGGGCATGACCTACGAGCAGTACTTC. The encoded protein is CASSLAAGMTYEQYF. Complete variable domain (other parts from reference TRBV7-3 and TRBJ2-7): GAGVSQTPSNKVTEKGKYVELRCDPISGHTALYWYRQSLGQGPEFLIYFQGTGAADDSGLPNDRFFAVRPEGSVSTLKIQRTERGDSAVYLCASSLAAGMTYEQYFGPGTRLTVT.

In the case of this clone: The sample holds other DNA sequences that translate to the same CDR3. This sequence joins TRBV24-1 and TRBJ1-2; TRBD1 agrees at 8 bases. Trimming took 3 bases from V and 3 from J; bases not matched to a gene: 2. The CDR3 sequence is 14 residues long. Germline loops: CDR1 KGHDR, CDR2 SFDVKD. Here the CDR3 DNA reads TGTGCCACCAGTGATGGGACAGGATACTATGGCTACACCTTC. Its protein is CATSDGTGYYGYTF.

The chain joins TRBV27 to TRBJ1-2; 8 bases align to TRBD1. Trimming at V came to 8 bases and at J to 4 bases, leaving 6 bases not matched to a gene. CDR1 is MNHEY and CDR2 is SMNVEV in the germline V gene (reference sequence). The CDR3 consists of 13 residues. CDR3 DNA: TGTGCCAGCGGATCAGGGGGCGGCTATGGCTACACCTTC. It encodes CASGSGGGYGYTF.

V is TRBV19 and J is TRBJ1-1; maybe TRBD1 (6 bases). The germline V and J ends were trimmed by 5 bases and 5 bases, with 15 bases remaining between them. From germline, CDR1 is LNHDA and CDR2 SQIVND (reference sequence). The CDR3 is made up of 14 amino acids. The CDR3 coding sequence is TGTGCCAGTAGTGATACAGGGACGAGGACTGAAGCTTTCTTT. The encoded protein is CASSDTGTRTEAFF.

CDR3 DNA: TGTGCCAGCAGCACCCGTCCCTCCTCGACAGGTGGGTACGAGCAGTACTTC. This sequence encodes CASSTRPSSTGGYEQYF. V usage is TRBV11-3 and J usage is TRBJ2-7; possibly TRBD1 for D (6 bases). CDR1 and CDR2 (germline): SGHNT, YENEEA. This CDR3 is built from 17 residues. The ends were cut back, 5 bases at V and 4 bases at J, with 24 bases in the middle. Filled out from reference TRBV11-3 and TRBJ2-7, the complete variable domain reads EAGVVQSPRYKIIEKKQPVAFWCNPISGHNTLYWYLQNLGQGPELLIRYENEEAVDDSQLPKDRFSAERLKGVDSTLKIQPAELGDSAVYLCASSTRPSSTGGYEQYFGPGTRLTVT.

This rearrangement joins TRBV3-1 (or the pseudogene TRBV3-2) to TRBJ1-1; D may be TRBD1 (6 bases). The germline gives CDR1 LGHDT, CDR2 YNNKEL (reference sequence). The CDR3 sequence is 12 residues long. V lost 3 bases and J 6 bases, leaving 8 bases between the germline ends. CDR3 in amino acids: CASSQAGAEAFF. CDR3 bases: TGTGCCAGCAGCCAGGCAGGGGCTGAAGCTTTCTTT.

This clone appeared a few times. The chain links TRBV28 to TRBJ2-7, with a possible D match to TRBD1 (5 bases). The V end was cut by 4 bases, the J end by 2 bases, with 12 bases between. This CDR3 spans 14 amino acids. Germline V gene data show CDR1 as MDHEN and CDR2 as SYDVKM. As DNA, the CDR3 is TGTGCCAGCAGTTACCTACAGGAAACCTACGAGCAGTACTTC. Translation gives CASSYLQETYEQYF.

The rearrangement uses TRBV19 and TRBJ2-3, with TRBD2 as a possible D gene (5 bases). The CDR3 is made up of 17 amino acids. Deletions cut 1 base from V and 7 bases from J, with 21 bases between. Germline CDR1 LNHDA, CDR2 SQIVND (reference sequence). The CDR3 nucleotides read TGTGCCAGTAGTATAGGGCCCGGACTCGCCCTGTCCCATACGCAGTATTTT. This sequence encodes CASSIGPGLALSHTQYF.

This rearrangement joins TRBV6-5 to TRBJ2-5, with 7 positions matching TRBD2. Trimming cost V 5 bases and J 5 bases; bases outside gene matches: 8. Germline CDR1 and CDR2: MNHEY and SVGAGI. The CDR3 is 14 amino acids. For the CDR3, the DNA is TGTGCCAGCAGTCCCGGGGGAGGGTCGGAGACCCAGTACTTC. It encodes CASSPGGGSETQYF.

The chain uses TRBV19 and TRBJ2-7, with 10 bases identical to TRBD1. V lost 5 bases to trimming and J lost 2 bases; unmatched junction nucleotides: 3. CDR3 length equals 14 residues. Germline assignment: CDR1 LNHDA and CDR2 SQIVND (reference sequence). CDR3 sequence (DNA): TGTGCCAGTAGTTCCGGGACAGGGGCCTACGAGCAGTACTTC. It is translated as CASSSGTGAYEQYF. Together with reference TRBV19 and TRBJ2-7, the CDR3 gives the full variable domain: DGGITQSPKYLFRKEGQNVTLSCEQNLNHDAMYWYRQDPGQGLRLIYYSQIVNDFQKGDIAEGYSVSREKKESFPLTVTSAQKNPTAFYLCASSSGTGAYEQYFGPGTRLTVT.

The rearrangement links TRBV15 to TRBJ1-1; D gene uncertain. V dropped 6 bases and J dropped 0 bases, with 11 bases sitting between them. Germline-derived CDR1 and CDR2 are LNHNV and YYDKDF (reference sequence). This CDR3 has 14 amino acids. The DNA of the CDR3 is TGTGCCACCAGGGTCTCCGGGTTGAACACTGAAGCTTTCTTT. Its protein product is CATRVSGLNTEAFF.

The J gene is TRBJ2-3, the V gene TRBV28; 9 nucleotides agree with TRBD1. The junction had 9 bases not matched to a gene; V was cut back by 7 bases and J by 1 base. The CDR3 consists of 16 residues. Germline CDR1 reads MDHEN; CDR2 reads SYDVKM. The CDR3 loop reads CASIPLGQGGTDTQYF. The CDR3 DNA reads TGTGCCAGCATCCCACTGGGACAGGGAGGCACAGATACGCAGTATTTT.

This clone occurred once. This chain joins TRBV7-9 and TRBJ2-7; 8 bases agree with TRBD1. Germline lookup yields CDR1 SEHNR and CDR2 FQNEAQ (reference sequence). After removal of 5 bases from V and 3 bases from J, the junction contained 12 bases not matched to a gene. This CDR3 comprises 16 residues. The CDR3 protein is CASSTYGQGNDYEQYF. The CDR3 DNA sequence: TGTGCCAGCAGCACCTATGGACAGGGAAATGACTACGAGCAGTACTTC.

The CDR3, as DNA: TGTGCCAGCAGAGGGGGCAGCTCCTATAATTCACCCCTCCACTTT. Its translation: CASRGGSSYNSPLHF. The V gene is TRBV6-5, the J gene TRBJ1-6, with 7 bases fitting TRBD1. J was trimmed by 0 bases and V by 6 bases; bases with no gene match: 2. CDR1 MNHEY and CDR2 SVGAGI come from the germline V gene. The CDR3 is 15 residues long.

The V and J genes are TRBV28 and TRBJ2-3, with 7 bases fitting TRBD1. J lost 0 bases, V lost 8 bases, and 8 bases had no gene match. CDR3 length equals 15 residues. Germline V gives CDR1 MDHEN, CDR2 SYDVKM. CDR3 in amino acids: CASGGGRGSTDTQYF. The CDR3, as DNA: TGTGCCAGCGGGGGCGGCAGGGGGAGCACAGATACGCAGTATTTT.

The J gene is TRBJ1-5, the V gene TRBV28; D is possibly TRBD1 (6 bases). The CDR3 length is 15 residues. Germline lookup yields CDR1 MDHEN and CDR2 SYDVKM. V was shortened by 7 bases and J by 6 bases, with 19 bases between the two germline ends. For the CDR3, the DNA is TGTGCCAGCATAGGGGGGGTGCGGACAGCTCAGCCCCAGCATTTT. Translation: CASIGGVRTAQPQHF. Using reference TRBV28 and TRBJ1-5 for the parts outside the CDR3, the full variable domain is DVKVTQSSRYLVKRTGEKVFLECVQDMDHENMFWYRQDPGLGLRLIYFSYDVKMKEKGDIPEGYSVSREKKERFSLILESASTNQTSMYLCASIGGVRTAQPQHFGDGTRLSIL.

CDR3 DNA: TGTGCCAGCAGCCAGACAGGGGGCACGCGTAACTATGGCTACACCTTC. This sequence encodes CASSQTGGTRNYGYTF. The chain has TRBV3-1 (or the pseudogene TRBV3-2) and TRBJ1-2, with 10 bases matching TRBD1. Germline V gene data show CDR1 as LGHDT and CDR2 as YNNKEL (reference sequence). The CDR3 consists of 16 residues. Unmatched junction bases numbered 5, after V lost 3 bases and J lost 1 base.

V and J are TRBV9 and TRBJ2-5; D might be TRBD2 (6 bases). Per the germline V gene, CDR1 is SGDLS and CDR2 is YYNGEE. Trimming left V 0 bases short and J 2 bases short, with 8 bases between. The CDR3 consists of 14 residues. CDR3 sequence reads: CASSVEDYQETQYF. CDR3 bases: TGTGCCAGCAGCGTAGAGGACTATCAAGAGACCCAGTACTTC.

V and J are TRBV2 and TRBJ2-1; TRBD2 agrees at 8 bases. CDR3 length: 11 amino acids. Germline CDR1 is SNHLY and CDR2 is FYNNEI. J lost 12 bases, V lost 4 bases, and 2 bases had no gene match. In DNA, the CDR3 is TGTGCCAGCAGTGTCGCGGGGGGGCAGTTCTTC. As protein: CASSVAGGQFF.

V is TRBV7-3 and J is TRBJ2-1, with 9 bases identical to TRBD2. Germline trimming cut 4 bases from V and 0 bases from J; bases unmatched to any gene: 13. Germline assignment: CDR1 SGHTA and CDR2 FQGTGA. This CDR3 has 19 amino acids. As DNA, the CDR3 is TGTGCCAGCAGCTCATTAGCGGGGGCCGAATATAGCTCCTACAATGAGCAGTTCTTC. As protein: CASSSLAGAEYSSYNEQFF.

The V gene is TRBV6-5, the J gene TRBJ2-3; 7 nucleotides agree with TRBD2. This CDR3 is built from 14 residues. Germline CDR1 MNHEY, CDR2 SVGAGI. V shed 6 bases and J 0 bases; nucleotides not matched to a gene: 3. CDR3 coding DNA: TGTGCCAGCAGGCGGGGACTAAGCACAGATACGCAGTATTTT. This sequence encodes CASRRGLSTDTQYF.

The CDR3 DNA follows: TGTGCCAGCAGCTTAGTCCAGGGGACCACTGAAGCTTTCTTT. Protein sequence: CASSLVQGTTEAFF. V is TRBV7-2 and J is TRBJ1-1; D perhaps matches TRBD1 (6 bases). Trimming shortened V by 1 base and J by 4 bases, and 10 bases separated the two germline ends. CDR3 size: 14 residues. Per germline, CDR1 SGHTA and CDR2 FQGNSA.